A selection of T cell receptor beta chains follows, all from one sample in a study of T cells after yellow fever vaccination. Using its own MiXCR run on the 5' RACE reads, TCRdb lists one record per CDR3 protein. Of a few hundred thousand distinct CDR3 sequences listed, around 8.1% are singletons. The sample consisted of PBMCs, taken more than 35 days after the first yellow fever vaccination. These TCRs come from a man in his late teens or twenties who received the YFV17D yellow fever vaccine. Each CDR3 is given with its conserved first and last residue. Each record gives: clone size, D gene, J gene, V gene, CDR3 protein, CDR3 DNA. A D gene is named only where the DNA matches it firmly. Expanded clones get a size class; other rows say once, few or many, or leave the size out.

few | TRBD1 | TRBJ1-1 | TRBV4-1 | CASSQDTGQVLMNTEAFF | TGCGCCAGCAGCCAAGATACGGGACAGGTCCTCATGAACACTGAAGCTTTCTTT
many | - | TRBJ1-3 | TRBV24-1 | CATSDPRSSGNTIYF | TGTGCCACCAGTGACCCGAGAAGCTCTGGAAACACCATATATTTT
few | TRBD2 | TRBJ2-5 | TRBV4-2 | CASSQEGGGDETQYF | TGTGCCAGCAGCCAAGAAGGCGGGGGGGACGAGACCCAGTACTTC
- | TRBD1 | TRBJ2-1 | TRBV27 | CASSFSGTGGSSEQFF | TGTGCCAGCAGTTTCTCCGGGACAGGGGGGTCAAGTGAGCAGTTCTTC
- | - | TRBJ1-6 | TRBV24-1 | CATSDSRGLSSYNSPLHF | TGTGCCACCAGTGATTCCAGGGGTCTTAGCTCCTATAATTCACCCCTCCACTTT
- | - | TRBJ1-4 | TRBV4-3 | CASSQHREDVEKLFF | TGCGCCAGCAGCCAACACAGGGAGGATGTAGAAAAACTGTTTTTT
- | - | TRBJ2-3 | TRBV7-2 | CASKRVLEDTQYF | TGTGCCAGCAAACGGGTATTAGAGGATACGCAGTATTTT
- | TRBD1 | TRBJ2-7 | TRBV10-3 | CAISGDSSYEQYF | TGTGCCATCAGTGGGGACAGCTCCTACGAGCAGTACTTC
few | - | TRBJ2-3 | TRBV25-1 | CASSQTHTQYF | TGTGCCAGCAGTCAAACTCATACGCAGTATTTT
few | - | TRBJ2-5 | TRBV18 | CASSPPTATRGETQYF | TGTGCCAGCTCACCCCCCACCGCGACGAGGGGAGAGACCCAGTACTTC
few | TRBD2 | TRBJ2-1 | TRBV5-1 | CASSLAPGGGKGDEQFF | TGCGCCAGCAGCTTGGCCCCGGGAGGGGGGAAAGGGGATGAGCAGTTCTTC
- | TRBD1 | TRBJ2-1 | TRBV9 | CASSTGQGLYNEQFF | TGTGCCAGCAGTACGGGACAGGGTCTATACAATGAGCAGTTCTTC
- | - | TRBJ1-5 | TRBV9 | CASSPTAGSQPQHF | TGTGCCAGCAGCCCTACGGCTGGAAGTCAGCCCCAGCATTTT
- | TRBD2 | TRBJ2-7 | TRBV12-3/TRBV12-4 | CASSLGSGVAYEQYF | TGTGCCAGCAGTTTAGGTAGCGGGGTGGCTTACGAGCAGTACTTC
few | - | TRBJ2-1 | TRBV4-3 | CASSPSWDSYNEQFF | TGCGCCAGCAGCCCAAGTTGGGACTCCTACAATGAGCAGTTCTTC
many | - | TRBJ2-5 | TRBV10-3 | CAISGGMLETQYF | TGTGCCATCAGTGGGGGGATGCTGGAGACCCAGTACTTC
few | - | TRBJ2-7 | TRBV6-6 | CASSYPGDYEQYF | TGTGCCAGCAGTTACCCGGGGGACTACGAGCAGTACTTC
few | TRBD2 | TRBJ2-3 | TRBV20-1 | CSARGFGLAGSTDTQYF | TGCAGTGCTAGGGGATTCGGACTAGCGGGCAGCACAGATACGCAGTATTTT
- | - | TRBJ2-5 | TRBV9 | CASSERRGDQGETQYF | TGTGCCAGCAGCGAGCGCAGGGGAGACCAAGGCGAGACCCAGTACTTC
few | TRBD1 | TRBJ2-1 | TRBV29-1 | CSASRDRDNEQFF | TGCAGCGCGAGCCGGGACAGAGACAATGAGCAGTTCTTC
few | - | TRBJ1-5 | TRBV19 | CASSIYSDFNQPQHF | TGTGCCAGTAGCATATATAGTGATTTTAACCAGCCCCAGCATTTT
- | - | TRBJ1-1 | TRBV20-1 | CSSPSGVTEAFF | TGCAGTTCCCCCTCAGGGGTAACTGAAGCTTTCTTT
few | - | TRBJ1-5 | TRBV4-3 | CASSQEYSGSNQPQHF | TGCGCCAGCAGCCAAGAGTATTCGGGTAGCAATCAGCCCCAGCATTTT
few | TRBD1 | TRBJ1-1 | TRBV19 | CASSISGQGFTEAFF | TGTGCCAGTAGTATCTCCGGACAGGGTTTTACTGAAGCTTTCTTT
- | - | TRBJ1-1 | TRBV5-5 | CASSPASCDPEAFF | TGTGCCAGCAGCCCCGCCAGCTGCGATCCTGAAGCTTTCTTT
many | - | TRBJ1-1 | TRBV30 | CAWSGPPNRIGAFF | TGTGCCTGGAGTGGTCCTCCTAACAGGATTGGAGCTTTCTTT
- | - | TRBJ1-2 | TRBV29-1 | CSVEGTLGQARGGYTF | TGCAGCGTTGAAGGGACCTTGGGGCAGGCCCGAGGGGGCTACACCTTC
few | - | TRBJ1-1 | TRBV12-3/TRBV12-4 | CASSFWGYTEAFF | TGTGCCAGCAGTTTTTGGGGTTACACTGAAGCTTTCTTT
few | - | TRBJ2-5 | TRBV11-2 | CASSPTTSAETQYF | TGTGCCAGCAGCCCAACGACTAGTGCAGAGACCCAGTACTTC
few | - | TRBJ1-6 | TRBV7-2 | CASSYPGYNSPLHF | TGTGCCAGCAGCTACCCCGGGTATAATTCACCCCTCCACTTT
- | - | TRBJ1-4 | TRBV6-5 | CASSNDGGKLFF | TGTGCCAGCAGTAACGACGGGGGAAAACTGTTTTTT
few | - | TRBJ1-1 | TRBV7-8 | CASSPRGFTEAFF | TGTGCCAGCAGCCCAAGGGGGTTCACTGAAGCTTTCTTT
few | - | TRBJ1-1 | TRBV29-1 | CSVAPGTRNTEAFF | TGCAGCGTTGCCCCCGGGACAAGGAACACTGAAGCTTTCTTT
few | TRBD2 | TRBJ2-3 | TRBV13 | CASSLATSGGAVASTDTQYF | TGTGCCAGCAGCCTAGCGACTAGCGGGGGGGCCGTCGCTAGCACAGATACGCAGTATTTT
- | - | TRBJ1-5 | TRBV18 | CASSRTWEQQPQHF | TGTGCCAGCTCACGGACGTGGGAGCAACAGCCCCAGCATTTT
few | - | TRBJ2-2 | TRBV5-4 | CASSTDQLNTGELFF | TGTGCCAGCAGCACGGATCAACTGAACACCGGGGAGCTGTTTTTT
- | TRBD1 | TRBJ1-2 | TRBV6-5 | CASSYSGTGGAGGYTF | TGTGCCAGCAGTTACTCTGGGACAGGGGGCGCAGGTGGCTACACCTTC
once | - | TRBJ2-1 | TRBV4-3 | CASSYRRDNEQFF | TGCGCCAGCAGCTACCGCCGGGACAATGAGCAGTTCTTC
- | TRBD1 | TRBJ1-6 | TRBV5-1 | CASNERLGPGQGSPLHF | TGCGCCAGCAATGAAAGATTAGGCCCGGGACAGGGATCACCCCTCCACTTT
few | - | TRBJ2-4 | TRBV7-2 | CASSYQPLAKNIQYF | TGTGCCAGCAGTTACCAGCCCTTAGCCAAAAACATTCAGTACTTC
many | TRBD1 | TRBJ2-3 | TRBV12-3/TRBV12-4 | CASTLDRGADTQYF | TGTGCCAGCACTCTGGACAGGGGGGCAGATACGCAGTATTTT
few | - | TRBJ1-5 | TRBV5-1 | CASSPGTVSNQPQHF | TGCGCCAGCAGCCCCGGGACCGTAAGCAATCAGCCCCAGCATTTT
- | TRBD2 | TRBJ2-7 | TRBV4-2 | CASSQEPTWGRGDSYEQYF | TGTGCCAGCAGCCAAGAACCGACTTGGGGGCGGGGGGACTCCTACGAGCAGTACTTC
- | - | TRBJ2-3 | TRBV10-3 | CAISPGGATDTQYF | TGTGCCATCAGCCCCGGGGGAGCCACAGATACGCAGTATTTT
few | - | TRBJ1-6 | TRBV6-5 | CASSFTGINSPLHF | TGTGCCAGCAGTTTCACCGGGATTAATTCACCCCTCCACTTT
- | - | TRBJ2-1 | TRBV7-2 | CASSPRGPYNEQFF | TGTGCCAGCAGCCCCCGCGGGCCGTACAATGAGCAGTTCTTC
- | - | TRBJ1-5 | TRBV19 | CASSIRTANSNQPQHF | TGTGCCAGTAGTATCAGGACAGCTAATAGCAATCAGCCCCAGCATTTT
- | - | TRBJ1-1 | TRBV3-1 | CASSQQGGFTEAFF | TGTGCCAGCAGTCAACAGGGTGGGTTCACTGAAGCTTTCTTT
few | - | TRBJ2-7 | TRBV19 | CASSISAGYYEQYF | TGTGCCAGTAGTATTTCGGCCGGATACTACGAGCAGTACTTC
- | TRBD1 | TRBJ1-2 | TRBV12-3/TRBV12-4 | CASRWTGANYGYTF | TGTGCCAGCAGATGGACAGGAGCTAACTATGGCTACACCTTC
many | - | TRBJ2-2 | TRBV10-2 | CASTPDTGTGELFF | TGCGCCAGCACCCCTGACACTGGCACCGGGGAGCTGTTTTTT
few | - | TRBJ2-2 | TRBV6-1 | CASSREVARELFF | TGTGCCAGCAGTCGAGAGGTTGCCCGGGAGCTGTTTTTT
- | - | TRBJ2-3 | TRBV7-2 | CASSPYVPGNTQYF | TGTGCCAGCAGCCCGTATGTCCCAGGGAATACGCAGTATTTT
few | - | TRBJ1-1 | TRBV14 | CASSQVGGSWYTEAFF | TGTGCCAGCAGCCAAGTCGGGGGGTCTTGGTACACTGAAGCTTTCTTT
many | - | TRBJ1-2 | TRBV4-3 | CASSQVRQDSYGYTF | TGCGCCAGCAGTCAAGTCCGTCAGGACAGCTATGGCTACACCTTC
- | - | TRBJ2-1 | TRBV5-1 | CASSSGGGNANEQFF | TGCGCCAGCAGTTCCGGGGGAGGCAACGCAAATGAGCAGTTCTTC
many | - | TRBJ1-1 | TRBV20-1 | CSARDGHTEAFF | TGCAGTGCTAGAGATGGGCACACTGAAGCTTTCTTT